The rows below give T cell receptor beta chains drawn from one sample of a study of vaccination and CD4 T cells after COVID-19. The antigens these receptors bind are not known. TCRdb re-called the PCR reads through MiXCR, storing one row per CDR3 protein. The data show 7,000 to 10,000 distinct CDR3 sequences, with under 35% seen just once and around 40% held by the top ten. The sequenced sample consisted of CD4+ T cells from blood, cultured in vitro. The receptor set was obtained from a human donor in good health. Both conserved end residues are part of each CDR3. D genes are given only for firm matches. Where a row states a size, it is once, few, many or the class of an expanded clone; other rows omit it.

d_gene	abundance	v_gene	j_gene	CDR3aa	CDR3nt
TRBD1	few	TRBV7-9	TRBJ1-3	CASSWQGASGNTIYF	TGTGCCAGCAGCTGGCAGGGGGCGAGTGGAAACACCATATATTTT
TRBD1	NA	TRBV18	TRBJ1-2	CASSPGQINGYTF	TGTGCCAGCTCACCGGGACAGATAAATGGCTACACCTTC
NA	NA	TRBV19	TRBJ2-4	CASSGRGTGRNIQYF	TGTGCCAGTAGTGGCAGGGGAACGGGTAGAAACATTCAGTACTTC
NA	NA	TRBV7-3	TRBJ2-2	CASSSLRSGELFF	TGTGCCAGCAGCTCCCTCCGATCCGGGGAGCTGTTTTTT
TRBD2	few	TRBV20-1	TRBJ2-1	CSASGLASYNEQFF	TGCAGTGCCTCCGGACTAGCGTCCTACAATGAGCAGTTCTTC
NA	few	TRBV12-3/TRBV12-4	TRBJ1-1	CASANRGYHTEAFF	TGTGCCAGCGCCAATAGGGGATATCACACTGAAGCTTTCTTT
NA	NA	TRBV19	TRBJ1-2	CASRKGGVATNYGYTF	TGTGCCAGTAGAAAAGGTGGGGTTGCTACTAACTATGGCTACACCTTC
TRBD2	NA	TRBV7-3	TRBJ2-2	CASSLAGFDTGELFF	TGTGCCAGCAGCCTAGCGGGGTTCGACACCGGGGAGCTGTTTTTT
NA	NA	TRBV7-9	TRBJ1-2	CASSRRVDGGYGYTF	TGTGCCAGCAGCCGGCGTGTCGACGGGGGCTATGGCTACACCTTC
TRBD1	few	TRBV7-8	TRBJ2-2	CASSFQGATGELFF	TGTGCCAGCAGCTTCCAGGGGGCAACCGGGGAGCTGTTTTTT
NA	NA	TRBV6-1	TRBJ2-7	CASTRDGLYEQYF	TGTGCCAGCACTCGGGACGGTCTCTACGAGCAGTACTTC
NA	NA	TRBV19	TRBJ1-5	CASSRRQDGQPQHF	TGTGCCAGTAGTAGGCGTCAGGATGGTCAGCCCCAGCATTTT
NA	few	TRBV20-1	TRBJ1-6	CSASRGTLNSPLHF	TGCAGTGCTAGTCGAGGGACACTTAATTCACCCCTCCACTTT
NA	NA	TRBV6-1	TRBJ1-1	CASSVEQNTEAFF	TGTGCCAGCAGTGTTGAACAGAACACTGAAGCTTTCTTT
NA	NA	TRBV6-2/TRBV6-3	TRBJ1-1	CASSYEIGGMGNTEAFF	TGTGCCAGCAGTTACGAGATTGGAGGAATGGGGAACACTGAAGCTTTCTTT
NA	NA	TRBV30	TRBJ1-2	CAWSLQGHYGYTF	TGTGCCTGGAGTTTACAGGGTCACTATGGCTACACCTTC
NA	few	TRBV20-1	TRBJ2-3	CSARPSVSTQYF	TGCAGTGCTAGACCGAGTGTTTCGACGCAGTATTTT
NA	NA	TRBV6-1	TRBJ1-3	CASSALGVGGGNTIYF	TGTGCCAGCAGTGCGCTTGGGGTCGGGGGAGGAAACACCATATATTTT